This TCR beta chain was sequenced during a study of CD8+ T cells in alopecia areata. Study-wide results and caveats: The link between baseline CD8+ expansion and response remains uncertain with one nonresponder.

Treatment noted: oral pan-JAK inhibitor, 5-10 mg twice daily. Regarding this clone: Its specificity is not known.

Trimming took off 4 bases at V and 0 bases at J, with 20 bases between the two ends. The CDR3 extends over 17 amino acids. The V gene's germline CDR1 is SGHNT and CDR2 YYREEE (reference sequence). Extracted RNA was reverse transcribed, and the resulting cDNA served as sequencing template. Profiling relied on immunoSEQ multiplex PCR, and the TCRdb table lists in-frame clones only, not all of them. The sample yields under 350,000 clones, 58% seen once. The genes are TRBV5-4 and TRBJ2-7; perhaps TRBD2 as D (6 bases). The source material was CD4+ T cells sorted from blood, sampled at week 24, from a patient treated with tofacitinib. The sequence was obtained from a human donor with alopecia areata. The CDR3 nucleotides are TGTGCCAGCAGCCGGGGGATGGGGCGTGGGGACTCCTACGAGCAGTACTTC. It specifies CASSRGMGRGDSYEQYF.